The 2 T cell receptor beta chains below were found in one sample sequenced in a study of beta chain features in type 1 diabetes listed by TCRdb under 2018. The library relied on the immunoSEQ multiplex PCR assay. The entire isolated RNA was reverse transcribed using the High Capacity cDNA Reverse Transcription Kit, and thus expressed TCRB transcripts were sequenced. The table comes from immuneACCESS by way of TCRdb, which keeps in-frame sequences with V and J called. Part of the clones is missing from these tables; in studies checked, under half for an unresolved V gene and the rest for unknown reasons. The sample data list about 360,000 clones, and roughly 12% of these were observed just once. The top ten hold approximately 0.015% of the sample. What was sequenced was naive CD4+ T cells from blood. According to the study, the label for this sample's cell subset or site signals: true naive CD4+ T cells. The receptors were gathered from a man aged 18-30 years in good health.

This sequence joins TRBV30 and TRBJ2-1; D perhaps matches TRBD2 (5 bases). The CDR3 totals 12 residues. Germline V gene lookup returns CDR1 GTSNPN and CDR2 SVGIG (reference sequence). Trimming removed 5 bases at V and 7 bases at J, with 12 bases between. As DNA, the CDR3 is TGTGCCTGGTGGCACGGAGGTAATGAGCAGTTCTTC. Protein product: CAWWHGGNEQFF.

This clone was detected a few times. The rearrangement uses TRBV7-9 and TRBJ2-5; 8 nucleotides align to TRBD1. The CDR3 runs 14 residues. J was trimmed by 3 bases and V by 5 bases; bases with no gene match: 5. Germline values: CDR1 SEHNR, CDR2 FQNEAQ (reference sequence). The CDR3 bases are TGTGCCAGCAGCAACAGACAGGGGAAAGAGACCCAGTACTTC. Its translation is CASSNRQGKETQYF.